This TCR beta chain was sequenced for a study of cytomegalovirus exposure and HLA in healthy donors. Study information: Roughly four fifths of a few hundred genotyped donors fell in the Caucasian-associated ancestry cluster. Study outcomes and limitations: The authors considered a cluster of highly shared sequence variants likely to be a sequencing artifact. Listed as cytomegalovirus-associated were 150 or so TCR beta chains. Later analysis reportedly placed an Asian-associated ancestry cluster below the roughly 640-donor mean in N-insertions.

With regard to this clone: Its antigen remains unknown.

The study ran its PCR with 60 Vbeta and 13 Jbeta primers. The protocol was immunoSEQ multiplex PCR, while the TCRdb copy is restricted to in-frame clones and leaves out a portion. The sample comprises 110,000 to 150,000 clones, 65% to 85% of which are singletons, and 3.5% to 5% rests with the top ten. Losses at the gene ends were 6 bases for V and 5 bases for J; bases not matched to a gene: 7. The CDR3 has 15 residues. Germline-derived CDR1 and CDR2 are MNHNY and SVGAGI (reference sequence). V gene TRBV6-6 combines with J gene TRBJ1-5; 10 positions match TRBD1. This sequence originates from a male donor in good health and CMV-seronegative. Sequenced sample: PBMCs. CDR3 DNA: TGTGCCAGCAGCTACAAGGGGACAGGGGATCAGCCCCAGCATTTT. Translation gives CASSYKGTGDQPQHF.